This T cell receptor (beta chain) was profiled in a study of T-cell memory formation after mild COVID-19. The study, taken as a whole, reports: Among CD4+ contracting clones, most were CM and EM, and CD8+ ones EMRA. A second wave expanding day 15 to 37 was CD4+-biased; contracting clones were balanced. Still unconfirmed is whether the second-wave clones peaking on day 37 recognized SARS-CoV-2.

As regards this clonotype: Its antigen is unknown.

5'RACE with constant-segment primers yielded barcoded, UMI-tagged TCR alpha and TCR beta cDNA libraries. In TCRdb, the 5' RACE reads were re-called with MiXCR into one record per CDR3 protein. The sample contains 210,000 or so distinct CDR3 sequences, around 16% of which appear only once. The CDR3 loop spans 14 amino acids. The germline gives CDR1 SGHDT, CDR2 YYEEEE. V was clipped by 2 bases and J by 3 bases; unmatched bases: 4. The specimen was PBMCs or a T cell subset sorted from them (not recorded which). The TCR was taken from an adult woman who had mild COVID-19 (a few samples of this study predate the infection). Cell type and time point are not known. The chain has TRBV5-6 and TRBJ1-2; 7 nucleotides agree with TRBD1. The CDR3 DNA follows: TGTGCCAGCAGCTTCAGGGGGGGGGACTATGGCTACACCTTC. Residues: CASSFRGGDYGYTF.